The 12 T cell receptor beta chains below come from one sample, sequenced in a study of regulatory and conventional T cells in RAG deficiency (dated by TCRdb to the late 2010s). The library was obtained by the immunoSEQ multiplex PCR assay. This immuneACCESS table, as held by TCRdb, lists in-frame sequences with V and J called but not all clones. Of the missing ones, under half trace to an unresolved V gene in checked studies; the others have no known cause. The sample data list 30,000 to 35,000 clones, and 85% to 90% of these were observed just once. The ten largest clones add up to around 5% of the sample. This sample was also put to use in a study of regulatory T cells. As that second study puts it: For the multiplex PCR, 52 forward TRBV primers and 13 reverse TRBJ primers were used, and amplification bias was corrected with both assay-based and computational methods.

The sample taken for sequencing was CD8+ T cells sorted from blood. The receptors derive from a human donor in good health.

J is TRBJ1-1 and V is TRBV6-5; 7 positions match TRBD1. V lost 7 bases and J lost 6; bases outside the gene matches: 8. The CDR3 has 13 amino acids. In germline, CDR1 is MNHEY, CDR2 SVGAGI. The CDR3 DNA reads as TGTGCCAGCACTCGACCTGGACAGGCTGAAGCTTTCTTT. Amino acids: CASTRPGQAEAFF.

For the CDR3, the DNA is TGTGCCAGCAGCTACTCGGAGGTAGCAGGGCACTATGGCTACACCTTC. Protein product: CASSYSEVAGHYGYTF. The chain uses TRBV27 and TRBJ1-2; possibly TRBD1 for D (5 bases). This CDR3 region has 16 residues. V was trimmed by 6 bases and J by 3 bases, leaving 20 bases between them. Germline V gene lookup returns CDR1 MNHEY and CDR2 SMNVEV (reference sequence).

The V and J genes are TRBV7-9 and TRBJ2-2; 7 bases agree with TRBD2. The CDR3 is made up of 17 amino acids. Germline loops: CDR1 SEHNR, CDR2 FQNEAQ (reference sequence). J was trimmed by 1 base and V by 2 bases; bases with no gene match: 7. Here the CDR3 DNA reads TGTGCCAGCAGCTTACTGCCTAGCGGAGGGAACACCGGGGAGCTGTTTTTT. Translating it yields CASSLLPSGGNTGELFF.

This clone was seen just once. This rearrangement joins TRBV5-1 to TRBJ1-1; tentative D call: TRBD1 (6 bases). Trimming removed 3 bases from V and 1 base from J, with 19 bases in between. CDR1 and CDR2 (germline): SGHRS, YFSETQ. This CDR3 spans 17 amino acids. CDR3: CASSYRRAGQWNTEAFF. CDR3 bases: TGCGCCAGCAGCTATCGGCGGGCAGGACAGTGGAACACTGAAGCTTTCTTT.

The chain uses TRBV4-2 and TRBJ1-4; 7 positions agree with TRBD1. Trimming removed 1 base from V and 3 bases from J; junction bases left unmatched: 5. Per germline, CDR1 LGHNA and CDR2 YNFKEQ. The CDR3 extends over 16 amino acids. This CDR3 is CASSQVGTVANEKLFF. The CDR3 DNA follows: TGTGCCAGCAGCCAAGTGGGGACAGTAGCTAATGAAAAACTGTTTTTT.

J is TRBJ2-1 and V is TRBV11-3; 9 bases line up with TRBD2. This CDR3 has 16 residues. Germline CDR1 and CDR2: SGHNT and YENEEA. Losses at the gene ends were 0 bases for V and 6 bases for J; bases not matched to a gene: 6. CDR3 coding DNA: TGTGCCAGCAGCTTAGATTCTAGCGGGATGTCCAATGAGCAGTTCTTC. This codes for CASSLDSSGMSNEQFF.

The rearrangement uses TRBV19 and TRBJ2-7, with 7 bases lining up with TRBD1. CDR3 length: 14 residues. Germline CDR1 reads LNHDA; CDR2 reads SQIVND (reference sequence). V gave up 1 base and J gave up 0 bases; unmatched junction bases: 0. This CDR3 is CASSIAGGSYEQYF. For the CDR3, the DNA is TGTGCCAGTAGTATAGCAGGGGGCTCCTACGAGCAGTACTTC.

The V and J genes are TRBV9 and TRBJ1-3, with TRBD1 as a possible D gene (5 bases). The CDR3 is 14 residues long. V was shortened by 0 bases and J by 7 bases, with 11 bases between the two germline ends. Germline values: CDR1 SGDLS, CDR2 YYNGEE. CDR3 residues: CASSVEGDGNTIYF. As DNA, the CDR3 is TGTGCCAGCAGCGTAGAAGGGGATGGCAACACCATATATTTT.

The chain employs TRBV11-2 and TRBJ2-7; TRBD1 matches 7 bases. Germline lookup yields CDR1 SGHAT and CDR2 FQNNGV. The junction had 9 bases not matched to a gene; V was cut back by 4 bases and J by 6 bases. The CDR3 covers 14 residues. The CDR3 nucleotides read TGTGCCAGCAGCTATGACAGGGATCCTCGCGAGCAGTACTTC. It codes for CASSYDRDPREQYF.

The chain uses TRBV6-6 and TRBJ1-1, with 7 bases identical to TRBD1. The germline gives CDR1 MNHNY, CDR2 SVGAGI (reference sequence). The length of the CDR3 is 12 residues. V lost 5 bases to trimming and J lost 6 bases; unmatched junction nucleotides: 3. The CDR3 region has the DNA TGTGCCAGCAGTCCAGGGACAGCTGAAGCTTTCTTT. Amino acid sequence: CASSPGTAEAFF.

This chain connects TRBV27 to TRBJ2-1; the match to TRBD1 covers 9 bases. Per germline, CDR1 MNHEY and CDR2 SMNVEV (reference sequence). CDR3 size: 17 residues. V shed 4 bases and J 7 bases; nucleotides not matched to a gene: 14. DNA of the CDR3: TGTGCCAGCAGTTCCCCATTGACAGGGGGGATCGGGAATGAGCAGTTCTTC. Its protein is CASSSPLTGGIGNEQFF.

The chain combines TRBV7-9 with TRBJ2-1; a weak D match, TRBD2 (5 bases). The CDR3 is made up of 14 amino acids. V was cut by 0 bases and J by 8 bases, with 11 bases left in between. Looked up from germline, CDR1 is SEHNR and CDR2 is FQNEAQ (reference sequence). The CDR3 region is CASSLAGSYHEQFF. In nucleotides, the CDR3 is TGTGCCAGCAGCTTAGCGGGGAGTTACCATGAGCAGTTCTTC. The whole variable domain, remainder taken from reference TRBV7-9 and TRBJ2-1, is DTGVSQNPRHKITKRGQNVTFRCDPISEHNRLYWYRQTLGQGPEFLTYFQNEAQLEKSRLLSDRFSAERPKGSFSTLEIQRTEQGDSAMYLCASSLAGSYHEQFFGPGTRLTVL.